This T cell receptor beta chain is from a study of T cells after yellow fever vaccination. Study observations and caveats: Just a small share of clonotypes turned up in the CD4 compartment as well as the CD8 compartment. Primary-vaccination clones mostly resurfaced post-booster (nearly 97% CD4, approximately 90% CD8).

The table lists this clonotype with many counts. The antigen is undetermined. Template-switching 5'RACE yielded the TCR cDNA; a universal primer site and UMIs were added in the process. TCRdb itself ran the 5' RACE reads through MiXCR, one entry per CDR3 protein. In the table there are over 300,000 distinct CDR3 sequences, about 3.5% of which are singletons. With 6 bases removed from V and 5 bases from J, the gap between germline ends came to 8 bases. This CDR3 is built from 11 residues. The sequenced sample was PBMCs, obtained on the day of the yellow fever booster vaccination. This chain connects TRBV12-3 or TRBV12-4 to TRBJ2-7; no clear D. This clonotype was sampled from a man aged 18 to 35 who received the YFV17D yellow fever vaccine. CDR3 sequence reads: CASSYRNEQYF. CDR3 sequence (DNA): TGTGCCAGCAGCTACCGAAACGAGCAGTACTTC.